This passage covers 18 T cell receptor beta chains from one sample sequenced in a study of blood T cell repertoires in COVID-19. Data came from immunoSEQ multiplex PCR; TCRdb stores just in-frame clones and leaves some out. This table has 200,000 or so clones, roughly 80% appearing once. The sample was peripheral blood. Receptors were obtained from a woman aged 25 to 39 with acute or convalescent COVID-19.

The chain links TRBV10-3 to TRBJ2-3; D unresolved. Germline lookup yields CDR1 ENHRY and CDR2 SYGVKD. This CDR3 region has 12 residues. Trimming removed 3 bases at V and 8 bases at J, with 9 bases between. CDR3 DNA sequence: TGTGCCATCAGTGATAGCTTGGGTACGCAGTATTTT. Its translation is CAISDSLGTQYF.

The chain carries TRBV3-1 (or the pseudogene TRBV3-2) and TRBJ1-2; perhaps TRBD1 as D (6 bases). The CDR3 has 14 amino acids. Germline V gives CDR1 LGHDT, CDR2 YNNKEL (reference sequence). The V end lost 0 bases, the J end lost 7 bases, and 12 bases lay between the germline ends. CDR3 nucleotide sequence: TGTGCCAGCAGCCAAGAGGTCACAGGGACTGGCTACACCTTC. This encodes CASSQEVTGTGYTF.

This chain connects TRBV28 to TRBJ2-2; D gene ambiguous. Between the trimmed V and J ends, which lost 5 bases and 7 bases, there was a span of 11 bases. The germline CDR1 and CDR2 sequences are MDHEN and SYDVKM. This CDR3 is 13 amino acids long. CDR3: CASSPPTGGELFF. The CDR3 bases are TGTGCCAGCAGTCCCCCCACCGGCGGGGAGCTGTTTTTT.

CDR3 residues: CASSVLVEEKLFF. The DNA of the CDR3 is TGTGCCAGCTCGGTTCTCGTAGAGGAAAAACTGTTTTTT. The chain links TRBV18 to TRBJ1-4; D remains unclear. Germline assignment: CDR1 KGHSH and CDR2 LQKENI. The V end lost 6 bases, the J end lost 8 bases, and 13 bases lay between the germline ends. CDR3 size: 13 residues.

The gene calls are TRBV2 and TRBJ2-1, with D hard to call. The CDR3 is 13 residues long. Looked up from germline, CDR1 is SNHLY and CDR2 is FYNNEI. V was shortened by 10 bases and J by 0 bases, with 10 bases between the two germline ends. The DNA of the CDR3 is TGTGCCACTCGGCGGCTCTCCTACAATGAGCAGTTCTTC. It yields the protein CATRRLSYNEQFF.

This CDR3 is CASSQGEMLQDNSPLHF. Here the CDR3 DNA reads TGCGCCAGCAGCCAAGGAGAAATGTTACAGGACAATTCACCCCTCCACTTT. The V and J genes are TRBV4-1 and TRBJ1-6; TRBD1 is a possible D gene (5 bases). CDR3 length equals 17 residues. In germline, CDR1 is MGHRA, CDR2 YSYEKL. The V end was cut by 1 base, the J end by 7 bases, with 17 bases between.

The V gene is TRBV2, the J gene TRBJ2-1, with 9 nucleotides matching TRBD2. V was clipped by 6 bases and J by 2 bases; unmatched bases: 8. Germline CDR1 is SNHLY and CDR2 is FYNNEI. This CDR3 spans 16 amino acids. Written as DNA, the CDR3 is TGTGCCAGCAGGAGGGGACTAGCTCAAACCTACAATGAGCAGTTCTTC. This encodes CASRRGLAQTYNEQFF.

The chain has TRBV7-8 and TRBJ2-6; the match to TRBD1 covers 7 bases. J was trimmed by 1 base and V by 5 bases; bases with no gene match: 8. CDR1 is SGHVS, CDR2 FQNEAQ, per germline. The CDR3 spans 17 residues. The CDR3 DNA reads TGTGCCAGCAGCCTCGAGACAGGGTGGTCTGGGGCCAACGTCCTGACTTTC. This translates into CASSLETGWSGANVLTF. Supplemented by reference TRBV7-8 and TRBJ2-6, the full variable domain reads GAGVSQSPRYKVAKRGQDVALRCDPISGHVSLFWYQQALGQGPEFLTYFQNEAQLDKSGLPSDRFFAERPEGSVSTLKIQRTQQEDSAVYLCASSLETGWSGANVLTFGAGSRLTVL.

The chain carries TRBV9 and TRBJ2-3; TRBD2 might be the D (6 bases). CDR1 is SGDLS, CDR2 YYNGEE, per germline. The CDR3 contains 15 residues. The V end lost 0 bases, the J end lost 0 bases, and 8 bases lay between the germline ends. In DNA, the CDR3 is TGTGCCAGCAGCGTAGAAGGGAGGAGCACAGATACGCAGTATTTT. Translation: CASSVEGRSTDTQYF.

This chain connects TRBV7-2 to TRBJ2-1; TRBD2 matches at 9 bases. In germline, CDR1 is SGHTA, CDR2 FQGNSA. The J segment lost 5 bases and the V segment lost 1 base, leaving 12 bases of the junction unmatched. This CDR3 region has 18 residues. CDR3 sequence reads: CASSLDAGGVRGDNEQFF. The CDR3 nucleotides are TGTGCCAGCAGCTTAGATGCGGGAGGGGTTCGGGGGGACAATGAGCAGTTCTTC.

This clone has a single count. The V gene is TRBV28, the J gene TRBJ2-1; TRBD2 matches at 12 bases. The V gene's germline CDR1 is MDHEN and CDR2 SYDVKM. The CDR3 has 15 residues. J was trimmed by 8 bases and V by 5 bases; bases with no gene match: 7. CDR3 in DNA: TGTGCCAGCAGTCCTGTGGGACTAGCGGGTTATGAGCAGTTCTTC. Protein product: CASSPVGLAGYEQFF.

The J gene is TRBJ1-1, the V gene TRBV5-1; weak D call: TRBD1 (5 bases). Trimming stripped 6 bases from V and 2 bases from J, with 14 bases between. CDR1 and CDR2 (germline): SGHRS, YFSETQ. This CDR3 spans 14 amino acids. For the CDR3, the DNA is TGCGCCAGCAATCGGGGGGGATTAAACACTGAAGCTTTCTTT. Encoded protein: CASNRGGLNTEAFF.

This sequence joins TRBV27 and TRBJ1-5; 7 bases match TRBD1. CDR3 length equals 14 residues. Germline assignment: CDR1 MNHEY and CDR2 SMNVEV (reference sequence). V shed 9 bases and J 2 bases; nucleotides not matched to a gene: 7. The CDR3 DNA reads TGTGCCAGTCGACAGGGTTTGGGCAATCAGCCCCAGCATTTT. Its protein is CASRQGLGNQPQHF.

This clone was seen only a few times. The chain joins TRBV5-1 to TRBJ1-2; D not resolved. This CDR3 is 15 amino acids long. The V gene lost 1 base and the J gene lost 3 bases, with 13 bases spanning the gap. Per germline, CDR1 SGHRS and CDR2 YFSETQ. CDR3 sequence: CASSLLPGEDYGYTF. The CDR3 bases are TGCGCCAGCAGCTTGCTTCCGGGTGAGGACTATGGCTACACCTTC.

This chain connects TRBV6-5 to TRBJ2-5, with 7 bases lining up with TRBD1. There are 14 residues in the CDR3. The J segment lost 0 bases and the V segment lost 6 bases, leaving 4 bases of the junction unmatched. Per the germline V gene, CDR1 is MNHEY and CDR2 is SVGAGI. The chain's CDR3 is CASRRQGYQETQYF. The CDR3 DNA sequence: TGTGCCAGCAGGCGACAGGGTTACCAAGAGACCCAGTACTTC.

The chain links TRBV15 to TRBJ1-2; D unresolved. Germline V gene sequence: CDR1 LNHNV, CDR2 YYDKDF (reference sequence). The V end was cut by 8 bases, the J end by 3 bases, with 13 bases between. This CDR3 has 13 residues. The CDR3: CATLLFYYYGYTF. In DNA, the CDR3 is TGTGCCACCCTGCTTTTTTACTACTATGGCTACACCTTC. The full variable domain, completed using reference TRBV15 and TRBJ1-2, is DAMVIQNPRYQVTQFGKPVTLSCSQTLNHNVMYWYQQKSSQAPKLLFHYYDKDFNNEADTPDNFQSRRPNTSFCFLDIRSPGLGDTAMYLCATLLFYYYGYTFGSGTRLTVV.

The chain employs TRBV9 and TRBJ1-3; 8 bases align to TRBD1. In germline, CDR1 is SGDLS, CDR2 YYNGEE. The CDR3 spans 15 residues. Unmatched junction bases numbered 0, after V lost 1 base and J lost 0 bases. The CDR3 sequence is CASSVTGGSGNTIYF. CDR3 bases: TGTGCCAGCAGCGTAACAGGGGGCTCTGGAAACACCATATATTTT.

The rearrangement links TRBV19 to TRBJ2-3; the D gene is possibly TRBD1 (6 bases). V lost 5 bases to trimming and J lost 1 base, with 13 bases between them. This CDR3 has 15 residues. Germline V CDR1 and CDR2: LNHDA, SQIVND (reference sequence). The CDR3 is CASSPRTAGTDTQYF. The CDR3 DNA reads TGTGCCAGTAGTCCCCGGACAGCGGGCACAGATACGCAGTATTTT.